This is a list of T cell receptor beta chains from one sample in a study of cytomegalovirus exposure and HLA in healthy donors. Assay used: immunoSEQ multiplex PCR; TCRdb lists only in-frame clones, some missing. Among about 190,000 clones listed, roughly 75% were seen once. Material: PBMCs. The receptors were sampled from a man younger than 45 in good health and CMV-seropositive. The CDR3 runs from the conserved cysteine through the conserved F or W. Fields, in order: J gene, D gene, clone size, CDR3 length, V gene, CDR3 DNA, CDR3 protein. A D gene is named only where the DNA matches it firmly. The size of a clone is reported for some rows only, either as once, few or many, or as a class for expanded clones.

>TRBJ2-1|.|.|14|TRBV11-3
TGTGCCAGCAGTTCCAGGACTTGGGAGAATGAGCAGTTCTTC
CASSSRTWENEQFF
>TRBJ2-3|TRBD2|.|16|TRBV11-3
TGTGCCAGCAGCCAGGGACTAGCGGGAATCACAGATACGCAGTATTTT
CASSQGLAGITDTQYF
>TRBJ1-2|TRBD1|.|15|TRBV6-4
TGTGCCAGCAGTGACGGGGACAGGGGGCGATTGGGCTACACCTTC
CASSDGDRGRLGYTF
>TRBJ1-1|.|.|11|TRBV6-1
TGTGCCAGCACCTACAGGGTAAAGGCTTTCTTT
CASTYRVKAFF
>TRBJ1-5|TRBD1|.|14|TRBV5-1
TGCGCCAGCAGCCCTGGGACAGTAGGGCAGCCCCAGCATTTT
CASSPGTVGQPQHF
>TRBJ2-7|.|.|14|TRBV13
TGTGCCAGCAGCGACGGGACTCGGTCCTACGAGCAGTACTTC
CASSDGTRSYEQYF
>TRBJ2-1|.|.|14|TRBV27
TGTGCCAGCACCGGGGACTGGCCCTACAATGAGCAGTTCTTC
CASTGDWPYNEQFF
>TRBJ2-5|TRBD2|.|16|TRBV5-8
TGTGCCAGCAGCTTGGGAGGACTAGCGGGGGGAGAGACCCAGTACTTC
CASSLGGLAGGETQYF
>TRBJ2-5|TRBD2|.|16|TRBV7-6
TGTGCCAGCAGCGAGAGACTAGCAAATCCCAATGAGACCCAGTACTTC
CASSERLANPNETQYF
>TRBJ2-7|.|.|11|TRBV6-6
TGTGCCAGCAGGTCGGGAATCTCATCGCACTTC
CASRSGISSHF
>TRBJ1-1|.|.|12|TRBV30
TGTGCCTGGAGTAAAATCGTCGCTGAAGCTTTCTTT
CAWSKIVAEAFF
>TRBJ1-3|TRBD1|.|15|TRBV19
TGTGCCAGTACTAAAGGACAGGGCTCTGGAAACACCATATATTTT
CASTKGQGSGNTIYF
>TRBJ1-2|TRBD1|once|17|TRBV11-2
TGTGCCAGCAGCCCCCTCGGACAGGGTATGGCTAACTATGGCTACACCTTC
CASSPLGQGMANYGYTF
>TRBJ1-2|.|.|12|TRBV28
TGTGCCAGCAGTCCAGGGATGCGGGGCTACACCTTC
CASSPGMRGYTF
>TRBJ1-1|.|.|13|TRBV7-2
TGTGCCAGCAGCCTACCGACAACCCTGGAAGCTTTCTTT
CASSLPTTLEAFF
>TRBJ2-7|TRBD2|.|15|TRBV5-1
TGCGCCAGCAGCTTGCTAGCGGGGGTGGTCTACGAGCAGTACTTC
CASSLLAGVVYEQYF
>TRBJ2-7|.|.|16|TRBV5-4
TGTGCCAGCAGCTTGGGGGGAGGAAAAACCGACTACGAGCAGTACTTC
CASSLGGGKTDYEQYF
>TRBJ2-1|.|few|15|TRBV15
TGTGCCACCAGCAGAGATCGGTCGTCCTACAATGAGCAGTTCTTC
CATSRDRSSYNEQFF
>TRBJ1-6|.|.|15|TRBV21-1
TGTGCCAGCAGCAAAGGGAGCTCCTATAATTCACCCCTCCACTTT
CASSKGSSYNSPLHF
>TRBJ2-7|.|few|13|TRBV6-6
TGTGCCAGCAGTGAGCGCGGGGCCTACGAGCAGTACTTC
CASSERGAYEQYF
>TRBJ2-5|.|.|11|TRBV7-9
TGTGCCAGCAGCTCCGAGGGAACCCAGTACTTC
CASSSEGTQYF
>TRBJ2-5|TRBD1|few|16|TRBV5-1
TGCGCCAGCACTACCCCTACAGGGACAGCCCAAGAGACCCAGTACTTC
CASTTPTGTAQETQYF
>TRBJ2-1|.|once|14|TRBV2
TGTGCCAGCAGTGAATTCAGAGGGTCCAATGAGCAGTTCTTC
CASSEFRGSNEQFF
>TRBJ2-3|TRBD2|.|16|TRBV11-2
TGTGCCAGCAGCCGCGGGGGGGGAGTTAGCACAGATACGCAGTATTTT
CASSRGGGVSTDTQYF
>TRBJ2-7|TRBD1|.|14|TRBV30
TGTGCCTGGAGCCTACGGGACAGGGCCCCCGAGCAGTACTTC
CAWSLRDRAPEQYF
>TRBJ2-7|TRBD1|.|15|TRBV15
TGTGCCACCAGCAGAGGGGGGACAGGGACCTACGAGCAGTACTTC
CATSRGGTGTYEQYF
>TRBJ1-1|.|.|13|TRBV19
TGTGCCAGTAGTGTATGGCTGAACACTGAAGCTTTCTTT
CASSVWLNTEAFF
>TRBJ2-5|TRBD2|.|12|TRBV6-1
TGTGCCAGCAACGGCGGGGGGGAGACCCAGTACTTC
CASNGGGETQYF
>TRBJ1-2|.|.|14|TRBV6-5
TGTGCCAGCAGTAAACAGGGTTTTAACTATGGCTACACCTTC
CASSKQGFNYGYTF
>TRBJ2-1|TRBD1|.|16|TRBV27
TGTGCCAGCAGTTTGCCTACAGGGGTGCGTAGCAATGAGCAGTTCTTC
CASSLPTGVRSNEQFF
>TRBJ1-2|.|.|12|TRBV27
TGTGCCAGCAGACTCTCAGGGTCTGGCTACACCTTC
CASRLSGSGYTF